Below, 25 T cell receptor beta chains from the same sample are listed, as sequenced in a study of T-cell reconstitution after alpha-beta-depleted transplantation in children. Using unique molecular identifiers, the investigators prepared the TCRbeta library. TCRdb re-derived calls from the PCR reads in MiXCR, one entry per CDR3 protein. Seen here are around 580,000 distinct CDR3 sequences, 25% to 30% observed once, and the top ten hold 30% to 45%. Specimen: PBMCs, collected before TCRalphabeta/CD19-depleted stem cell transplant. These receptors were collected from a boy less than two years old with Wiskott-Aldrich syndrome, due to receive a stem cell transplant.

CDR3 loop: CASNGGTNTGELFF. In DNA form, the CDR3 reads TGTGCCAGCAACGGGGGTACGAACACCGGGGAGCTGTTTTTT. The chain joins TRBV12-3 or TRBV12-4 to TRBJ2-2; D possibly corresponds to TRBD2 (6 bases). The ends were cut back, 7 bases at V and 0 bases at J, with 9 bases in the middle. This CDR3 is 14 amino acids long.

V is TRBV11-1 and J is TRBJ2-1, with TRBD2 identical over 9 bases. The V segment lost 0 bases and the J segment 5 bases; nucleotides outside the gene matches: 14. This CDR3 has 19 amino acids. CDR1 and CDR2 (germline): SGHAT, FQDESV (reference sequence). CDR3 bases: TGTGCCAGCAGCTTAGCGAGACCTAATAAGCGGGAGGCGCACAATGAGCAGTTCTTC. This translates into CASSLARPNKREAHNEQFF.

J is TRBJ2-3 and V is TRBV5-1; 8 bases agree with TRBD1. V lost 5 bases, J lost 6 bases, and 17 bases stayed unmatched. CDR1 and CDR2 from the germline V gene are SGHRS and YFSETQ. This CDR3 contains 17 residues. The DNA for the CDR3 is TGCGCCAGCAGTCCAGGAGCTGGACAGGGTTGGGGGGATACGCAGTATTTT. It encodes CASSPGAGQGWGDTQYF.

In its sample, this clonotype was seen a few times. J is TRBJ2-1 and V is TRBV5-1; D might be TRBD2 (5 bases). Per germline, CDR1 SGHRS and CDR2 YFSETQ. The V end lost 4 bases, the J end lost 0 bases, and 14 bases lay between the germline ends. The length of the CDR3 is 16 residues. The CDR3 spells CASSEPSRSSYNEQFF. In DNA form, the CDR3 reads TGCGCCAGCAGCGAACCTAGCAGGAGCTCCTACAATGAGCAGTTCTTC. Supplemented by reference TRBV5-1 and TRBJ2-1, the full variable domain reads KAGVTQTPRYLIKTRGQQVTLSCSPISGHRSVSWYQQTPGQGLQFLFEYFSETQRNKGNFPGRFSGRQFSNSRSEMNVSTLELGDSALYLCASSEPSRSSYNEQFFGPGTRLTVL.

The table lists this clonotype with many counts. The DNA for the CDR3 is TGTGCCAGCAGATACCGGGACAGAAGCTACGAGCAGTACTTC. Its protein is CASRYRDRSYEQYF. V is TRBV5-5 and J is TRBJ2-7; 7 nucleotides agree with TRBD1. V was pared by 5 bases and J by 3 bases, with 8 bases of the junction left unmatched. This CDR3 region has 14 residues. Per the germline V gene, CDR1 is SGHKS and CDR2 is YYEKEE (reference sequence). Full variable domain (missing parts from reference TRBV5-5 and TRBJ2-7): DAGVTQSPTHLIKTRGQQVTLRCSPISGHKSVSWYQQVLGQGPQFIFQYYEKEERGRGNFPDRFSARQFPNYSSELNVNALLLGDSALYLCASRYRDRSYEQYFGPGTRLTVT.

This rearrangement joins TRBV5-1 to TRBJ2-7, with 10 bases fitting TRBD2. The junction had 9 bases not matched to a gene; V was cut back by 7 bases and J by 5 bases. Germline V lookup: CDR1 SGHRS, CDR2 YFSETQ. CDR3 length: 14 residues. The CDR3 sequence: CASRSSGSMNEQYF. In DNA, the CDR3 is TGCGCCAGCCGCTCTAGCGGGAGCATGAACGAGCAGTACTTC.

This clonotype was detected a few times. The rearrangement uses TRBV24-1 and TRBJ1-1; maybe TRBD1 (6 bases). The ends were cut back, 5 bases at V and 0 bases at J, with 9 bases in the middle. The CDR3 contains 14 residues. Germline V gene lookup returns CDR1 KGHDR and CDR2 SFDVKD. CDR3 DNA sequence: TGTGCCACCAGTGCGACAGGATTGAACACTGAAGCTTTCTTT. It specifies CATSATGLNTEAFF.

In its sample, this clonotype was seen a few times. The chain is built from TRBV11-2 and TRBJ2-3; 14 bases line up with TRBD2. CDR1 is SGHAT and CDR2 is FQNNGV in the germline V gene. V was clipped by 5 bases and J by 2 bases; unmatched bases: 6. The CDR3 runs 17 residues. CDR3 in DNA: TGTGCCAGCAGCGAGGGACTAGCGGGAGTGTACACAGATACGCAGTATTTT. This gives the protein CASSEGLAGVYTDTQYF.

This clonotype was counted only a few times. The chain uses TRBV6-5 and TRBJ2-1, with 9 bases lining up with TRBD2. CDR1 is MNHEY and CDR2 is SVGAGI in the germline V gene. V shed 0 bases, J shed 2 bases, and the junction held 5 bases outside the gene matches. There are 17 residues in the CDR3. CDR3 amino acids: CASSYSGLAGTYNEQFF. In DNA form, the CDR3 reads TGTGCCAGCAGTTACTCGGGGCTAGCGGGAACCTACAATGAGCAGTTCTTC.

This clonotype occurred a few times. J is TRBJ2-5 and V is TRBV5-6; TRBD1 matches 9 bases. Germline values: CDR1 SGHDT, CDR2 YYEEEE. V gave up 5 bases and J gave up 3 bases; unmatched junction bases: 8. This CDR3 comprises 15 residues. The CDR3 sequence is CASSGTGRWEETQYF. Written as DNA, the CDR3 is TGTGCCAGCAGTGGGACAGGGAGGTGGGAAGAGACCCAGTACTTC.

This clonotype appeared a few times. The chain employs TRBV27 and TRBJ1-5; D uncertain. Germline assignment: CDR1 MNHEY and CDR2 SMNVEV (reference sequence). CDR3 length: 12 residues. Trimming stripped 8 bases from V and 5 bases from J, with 10 bases between. The CDR3 sequence is CASRSEDQPQHF. CDR3 DNA: TGTGCCAGCCGTTCGGAGGATCAGCCCCAGCATTTT.

CDR3: CSSPLSGGRADTQYF. The CDR3 DNA sequence: TGCAGTTCCCCATTAAGCGGAGGAAGGGCAGATACGCAGTATTTT. The chain links TRBV20-1 to TRBJ2-3; D may be TRBD2 (5 bases). The CDR3 sequence is 15 residues long. The germline V and J ends were trimmed by 8 bases and 4 bases, with 22 bases remaining between them. Looked up from germline, CDR1 is DFQATT and CDR2 is SNEGSKA (reference sequence).

This clonotype occurred a few times. CDR3 coding DNA: TGTGCCAGCAGTGACCCGTTCAAGGGCTCCCCCTACAATGAGCAGTTCTTC. Amino acid sequence: CASSDPFKGSPYNEQFF. V gene TRBV25-1 combines with J gene TRBJ2-1; unclear D gene. The CDR3 is 17 amino acids. V dropped 3 bases and J dropped 2 bases, with 17 bases sitting between them. The germline V gene encodes CDR1 MGHDK and CDR2 SYGVNS. Full variable domain (outside the CDR3, taken from reference TRBV25-1 and TRBJ2-1): EADIYQTPRYLVIGTGKKITLECSQTMGHDKMYWYQQDPGMELHLIHYSYGVNSTEKGDLSSESTVSRIRTEHFPLTLESARPSHTSQYLCASSDPFKGSPYNEQFFGPGTRLTVL.

The chain uses TRBV19 and TRBJ2-1; no firm D call. The CDR3 totals 12 residues. V gave up 2 bases and J gave up 9 bases, with 8 bases separating them. Germline lookup yields CDR1 LNHDA and CDR2 SQIVND (reference sequence). Here the CDR3 reads CASSIRAGEQFF. The CDR3, as DNA: TGTGCCAGTAGTATACGGGCTGGTGAGCAGTTCTTC.

This clonotype was found a few times. This chain connects TRBV29-1 to TRBJ1-1, with a weak D call TRBD1 (6 bases). CDR1 SQVTM and CDR2 ANQGSEA come from the germline V gene. The CDR3 runs to 12 residues. Trimming cost V 7 bases and J 6 bases, with 15 bases left between them. The CDR3 bases are TGCAGCGGATATACAGGGATCGCTGAAGCTTTCTTT. Its translation is CSGYTGIAEAFF.

The chain recombines TRBV7-2 with TRBJ1-2, with 7 bases identical to TRBD1. After removal of 4 bases from V and 11 bases from J, the junction contained 7 bases not matched to a gene. This CDR3 is 12 amino acids long. In germline, CDR1 is SGHTA, CDR2 FQGNSA. CDR3 region: CASSSGQVLYTF. The CDR3 DNA sequence: TGTGCCAGCAGCTCAGGACAGGTCTTATACACCTTC.

Only a few counts were recorded for this clonotype. The chain links TRBV6-1 to TRBJ2-2; D not resolved. The CDR3 sequence is 17 residues long. V was trimmed by 1 base and J by 0 bases, leaving 12 bases between them. The germline CDR1 and CDR2 sequences are MNHNS and SASEGT. CDR3: CASSEGRSSTNTGELFF. The CDR3 DNA reads as TGTGCCAGCAGTGAAGGGAGAAGTTCTACGAACACCGGGGAGCTGTTTTTT.

This clonotype was found a few times. This rearrangement joins TRBV29-1 to TRBJ2-3; 12 nucleotides line up with TRBD2. This CDR3 region has 16 residues. The trim removed 5 bases at V and 7 bases at J, leaving 13 bases unmatched. Germline CDR1 reads SQVTM; CDR2 reads ANQGSEA. DNA for the CDR3: TGCAGCGTTCTTGCCTATTTGACTAGCGGGAGTTATACGCAGTATTTT. Translating it yields CSVLAYLTSGSYTQYF.

V usage is TRBV5-1 and J usage is TRBJ2-3; D unresolved. The CDR3 extends over 16 amino acids. The germline V and J ends were trimmed by 0 bases and 5 bases, with 16 bases remaining between them. Germline V CDR1 and CDR2: SGHRS, YFSETQ. CDR3 coding DNA: TGCGCCAGCAGCTTGGGAAAGAGATTCGATCGAGATACGCAGTATTTT. It encodes CASSLGKRFDRDTQYF.

This clonotype was seen only a few times. This chain links TRBV5-5 with TRBJ2-7; no clear D. There are 15 residues in the CDR3. Trimming shortened V by 3 bases and J by 2 bases, and 15 bases separated the two germline ends. Germline V gives CDR1 SGHKS, CDR2 YYEKEE (reference sequence). The CDR3 DNA follows: TGTGCCAGCAGCTCGGAAATAGCACGCGCCTACGAGCAGTACTTC. This sequence encodes CASSSEIARAYEQYF.

There are a few counts of this clonotype. DNA of the CDR3: TGCAGTGCTAGAGTCACTAGCGGGTTCTATGAGCAGTTCTTC. Protein: CSARVTSGFYEQFF. This chain joins TRBV20-1 and TRBJ2-1; 9 positions agree with TRBD2. V dropped 1 base and J dropped 8; count of bases not matched to a gene: 6. Germline V gene data show CDR1 as DFQATT and CDR2 as SNEGSKA (reference sequence). The CDR3 loop spans 14 amino acids.

This clonotype has only a few counts. The chain links TRBV12-3 or TRBV12-4 to TRBJ2-3; possible D gene TRBD1, 5 bases. V lost 8 bases to trimming and J lost 3 bases, with 12 bases between them. The CDR3 covers 13 residues. The CDR3 is CASGPDTTDTQYF. CDR3 coding DNA: TGTGCCAGCGGACCGGACACTACAGATACGCAGTATTTT.

In this sample, this clonotype turned up a few times. The chain is built from TRBV5-1 and TRBJ2-2; D is undetermined. There are 13 residues in the CDR3. V lost 4 bases and J lost 6, with 10 bases in between. CDR1 and CDR2 (germline): SGHRS, YFSETQ. The CDR3: CASSAVDAGELFF. CDR3 sequence (DNA): TGCGCCAGCAGCGCCGTAGATGCCGGGGAGCTGTTTTTT.

This chain links TRBV5-1 with TRBJ2-2; D might be TRBD2 (6 bases). Trimming cost V 7 bases and J 1 base, with 14 bases left between them. CDR1 and CDR2 (germline): SGHRS, YFSETQ. The CDR3 loop spans 15 amino acids. The CDR3 spells CASGIGAGNTGELFF. CDR3 bases: TGCGCCAGCGGGATCGGAGCGGGGAACACCGGGGAGCTGTTTTTT.

V gene TRBV7-6 combines with J gene TRBJ2-1, with TRBD2 as a possible D gene (6 bases). The CDR3 extends over 14 amino acids. V dropped 2 bases and J dropped 9 bases, with 14 bases sitting between them. Germline V gene data show CDR1 as SGHVS and CDR2 as FNYEAQ. CDR3 DNA sequence: TGTGCCAGCAGCTTATTGGGGGGATCGGCTGAGCAGTTCTTC. It translates to CASSLLGGSAEQFF. Together with reference TRBV7-6 and TRBJ2-1, the CDR3 gives the full variable domain: GAGVSQSPRYKVTKRGQDVALRCDPISGHVSLYWYRQALGQGPEFLTYFNYEAQQDKSGLPNDRFSAERPEGSISTLTIQRTEQRDSAMYRCASSLLGGSAEQFFGPGTRLTVL.